Following are 12 T cell receptor beta chains from one sample sequenced in a study of OX40 agonist ivuxolimab in advanced cancers. The data were produced by immunoSEQ multiplex PCR, yet TCRdb's version contains in-frame clones alone and is incomplete. This repertoire shows about 110,000 clones, 91% found once; its top ten account for approximately 0.69%. Sequenced material: CD4+ or CD8+ T cells sorted from blood, taken in a trial of the OX40 agonist ivuxolimab. The receptors originated from an adult with an advanced solid tumor such as melanoma, head and neck, liver or kidney cancer.

This chain links TRBV5-1 with TRBJ2-5; D is uncertain. The V gene lost 0 bases and the J gene lost 5 bases, with 11 bases spanning the gap. Germline lookup yields CDR1 SGHRS and CDR2 YFSETQ. This CDR3 spans 14 amino acids. For the CDR3, the DNA is TGCGCCAGCAGCTTGGAAAGGGTTAGTGAGACCCAGTACTTC. Protein sequence: CASSLERVSETQYF.

The chain recombines TRBV7-9 with TRBJ1-2; tentatively, D is TRBD1 (5 bases). CDR1 is SEHNR and CDR2 is FQNEAQ in the germline V gene (reference sequence). V dropped 4 bases and J dropped 3 bases, with 15 bases sitting between them. The length of the CDR3 is 15 residues. The CDR3 loop is CASSYTGQADYGYTF. In DNA form, the CDR3 reads TGTGCCAGCAGCTACACGGGGCAGGCGGACTATGGCTACACCTTC.

This clone was recorded once. The rearrangement links TRBV5-8 to TRBJ2-1; TRBD2 agrees at 9 bases. CDR1 and CDR2 (germline): SGHTS, YDEGEE. V dropped 0 bases and J dropped 0; count of bases not matched to a gene: 7. The CDR3 has 18 amino acids. The CDR3 region is CASSLAETSGSSYNEQFF. As DNA, the CDR3 is TGTGCCAGCAGCTTGGCGGAGACTAGCGGTAGCTCCTACAATGAGCAGTTCTTC.

This clone has just one count. The chain employs TRBV4-2 and TRBJ2-3, with 10 nucleotides matching TRBD2. V shed 0 bases, J shed 6 bases, and the junction held 6 bases outside the gene matches. This CDR3 region has 16 residues. Germline CDR1 LGHNA, CDR2 YNFKEQ. The CDR3 loop is CASSQERTSGQDTQYF. CDR3 DNA: TGTGCCAGCAGCCAAGAAAGGACTAGCGGCCAGGATACGCAGTATTTT.

The chain recombines TRBV5-1 with TRBJ2-1; 10 bases fit TRBD1. The CDR3 length is 14 residues. The V gene's germline CDR1 is SGHRS and CDR2 YFSETQ. V lost 6 bases, J lost 9 bases, and 9 bases stayed unmatched. This CDR3 is CASTQGTGASEQFF. The DNA for the CDR3 is TGCGCCAGCACCCAGGGGACAGGGGCTAGTGAGCAGTTCTTC.

The chain employs TRBV9 and TRBJ2-3, with D tentatively TRBD2 (5 bases). The CDR3 sequence is 15 residues long. The ends were cut back, 0 bases at V and 4 bases at J, with 12 bases in the middle. Per germline, CDR1 SGDLS and CDR2 YYNGEE. The CDR3 is CASSVAGSEPDTQYF. In nucleotides, the CDR3 is TGTGCCAGCAGCGTAGCTGGGAGTGAGCCAGATACGCAGTATTTT. Using reference TRBV9 and TRBJ2-3 for the parts outside the CDR3, the full variable domain is DSGVTQTPKHLITATGQRVTLRCSPRSGDLSVYWYQQSLDQGLQFLIQYYNGEERAKGNILERFSAQQFPDLHSELNLSSLELGDSALYFCASSVAGSEPDTQYFGPGTRLTVL.

As to this clone: The sample carries other DNA sequences with the same CDR3. This chain joins TRBV11-2 and TRBJ2-5, with 11 bases matching TRBD2. Per the germline V gene, CDR1 is SGHAT and CDR2 is FQNNGV. CDR3 length: 15 amino acids. Trimming took 7 bases from V and 4 from J; bases not matched to a gene: 8. The CDR3 DNA reads TGTGCCAGCACGGTACTAGCGGGAGTAGGAGAGACCCAGTACTTC. Its translation: CASTVLAGVGETQYF.

The V call is TRBV25-1, the J call TRBJ2-1; D is uncertain. The CDR3 consists of 14 residues. The V gene lost 5 bases and the J gene lost 2 bases, with 10 bases spanning the gap. Germline CDR1 and CDR2: MGHDK and SYGVNS. CDR3 amino acids: CASSSATTYNEQFF. The CDR3 DNA reads as TGTGCCAGCAGTTCCGCGACCACCTACAATGAGCAGTTCTTC.

The chain is built from TRBV10-3 and TRBJ1-6; D is ambiguous. The CDR3 sequence is 13 residues long. From germline, CDR1 is ENHRY and CDR2 SYGVKD. V was trimmed by 0 bases and J by 7 bases, leaving 4 bases between them. In DNA, the CDR3 is TGTGCCATCAGTGAGTCGGAGAATTCACCCCTCCACTTT. This translates into CAISESENSPLHF.

This chain links TRBV2 with TRBJ1-6, with D possibly matching TRBD1 (6 bases). Trimming removed 5 bases from V and 7 bases from J, with 15 bases in between. The CDR3 runs to 15 residues. Germline V CDR1 and CDR2: SNHLY, FYNNEI. The CDR3 here is CASSQSEGVNSPLHF. CDR3 sequence (DNA): TGTGCCAGCAGTCAATCAGAGGGGGTCAATTCACCCCTCCACTTT.

The CDR3 coding sequence is TGCGCCAGCAGCCAAAGGGGGAACCATGGCTACACCTTC. This translates into CASSQRGNHGYTF. This chain connects TRBV4-1 to TRBJ1-2; TRBD1 is a possible D gene (6 bases). Germline V gene lookup returns CDR1 MGHRA and CDR2 YSYEKL. The length of the CDR3 is 13 residues. V dropped 2 bases and J dropped 6 bases, with 10 bases sitting between them.

The V gene is TRBV30, the J gene TRBJ2-1; 7 bases are a match to TRBD2. V was pared by 2 bases and J by 2 bases, with 6 bases of the junction left unmatched. Germline V CDR1 and CDR2: GTSNPN, SVGIG (reference sequence). This CDR3 region has 15 residues. CDR3 loop: CAWSPNSGPYNEQFF. CDR3 DNA: TGTGCCTGGAGTCCTAATAGCGGGCCCTACAATGAGCAGTTCTTC.